This T cell receptor beta chain was identified in a study of OX40 agonist ivuxolimab in advanced cancers. Study conclusions and caveats: Nonresponders included some who also had low normalized T-cell clonal expansion. Average numbers of expanded clones were greater in CD8+ T cells than in CD4+. Clonal expansion was seen in CD4+ and CD8+ blood T cells by week 6 at 0.1 to 3.0 mg/kg.

Individuals having autoimmune disease history or systemic immunosuppression were not enrolled. As for this clone: Its antigen remains unknown. Its ends do not fully match the called genes, so a read error is possible.

The CDR3 is 15 amino acids. Germline values: CDR1 SSHAT, CDR2 FNYEAQ (reference sequence). The repertoire was sequenced with immunoSEQ multiplex PCR; TCRdb's copy has only in-frame clones and lacks some. This sample has more than 40,000 clones; 88% occur once, and the top ten carry roughly three fifths. The V call is TRBV7-7, the J call TRBJ2-5; 8 nucleotides agree with TRBD2. The receptor was derived from an adult with an advanced solid tumor such as melanoma, head and neck, liver or kidney cancer. Sequenced material: CD4+ or CD8+ T cells sorted from blood, taken in a trial of the OX40 agonist ivuxolimab. As DNA, the CDR3 is TGTGCTAGCAGCTCTAATAGCGGGGCGGGAGAGACCCAGTACTTC. Translation: CASSSNSGAGETQYF. The full variable domain, with the rest looked up from reference TRBV7-7 and TRBJ2-5, is GAGVSQSPRYKVTKRGQDVTLRCDPISSHATLYWYQQALGQGPEFLTYFNYEAQPDKSGLPSDRFSAERPEGSISTLTIQRTEQRDSAMYRCASSSNSGAGETQYFGPGTRLLVL.